The rows below give T cell receptor beta chains drawn from one sample of a study of CD8+CD57+ T cells in acquired aplastic anemia. TCRdb independently ran MiXCR on the reads; one entry per CDR3 protein. The sample shows around 250,000 distinct CDR3 sequences, 65% to 90% of them seen only once. The sequencing input was sorted CD4+, CD8+, or CD8+CD57+ T cells (not recorded which) from PBMCs. The source of these receptors is a human donor with aplastic anemia. CDR3s include the opening cysteine and the closing phenylalanine or tryptophan. D genes are given only for firm matches. Part of the rows lack a size; the others show once, few, many or a class for expanded clones.

TRBV11-3	NA	NA	TRBJ2-2	CASSLDLTGDTGELFF	TGTGCCAGCAGCTTAGATCTGACAGGCGACACCGGGGAGCTGTTTTTT
TRBV7-2	NA	NA	TRBJ2-1	CASSIRGGGIATQQFF	TGTGCCAGCAGCATCCGAGGAGGCGGGATAGCTACGCAGCAGTTCTTC
TRBV12-3/TRBV12-4	many	TRBD1	TRBJ1-1	CASSDRVYTEAFF	TGTGCCAGCAGCGACAGGGTCTACACTGAAGCTTTCTTT
TRBV7-2	NA	NA	TRBJ2-3	CASSQAQVNSYEQF	TGTGCCAGCAGCCAGGCACAGGTAAACTCCTACGAGCAGTTT
TRBV7-3	few	TRBD1	TRBJ1-6	CASSYRGEGSPLHF	TGTGCCAGCAGCTACAGGGGAGAAGGGTCACCCCTCCACTTT
TRBV9	NA	NA	TRBJ1-1	CASSLGRKSTDTPFF	TGTGCCAGCAGCTTAGGTCGAAAGAGCACCGATACACCTTTCTTT
TRBV29-1	NA	NA	TRBJ2-3	CSVDRAGVRDTQYF	TGCAGCGTTGATAGGGCAGGGGTCAGAGATACGCAGTATTTT
TRBV11-3	NA	NA	TRBJ1-6	CASSLEVAGYNSPLHF	TGTGCCAGCAGCTTAGAGGTGGCAGGCTATAATTCACCCCTCCACTTT
TRBV30	few	NA	TRBJ2-5	CAWSVRTLWETQYF	TGTGCCTGGAGTGTCAGGACATTGTGGGAGACCCAGTACTTC
TRBV7-9	NA	TRBD1	TRBJ1-2	CASSVAADRAYNFTF	TGTGCCAGCAGCGTAGCCGCGGACAGGGCATATAACTTCACCTTC
TRBV20-1	once	TRBD2	TRBJ2-5	CSASRGGDAFETQYF	TGCAGTGCTAGTCGCGGGGGTGACGCTTTTGAGACCCAGTACTTC
TRBV15	few	NA	TRBJ2-3	CATSRGSDTQYF	TGTGCCACCAGCAGAGGGTCAGATACGCAGTATTTT
TRBV20-1	NA	NA	TRBJ2-7	CSARAQGMAYEQYF	TGCAGTGCTAGGGCACAGGGTATGGCCTACGAGCAGTACTTC
TRBV7-2	once	NA	TRBJ2-1	CASSWSVVDEQYFQFF	TGTGCCAGCAGCTGGAGCGTGGTAGATGAGCAGTATTTTCAGTTCTTC
TRBV7-2	NA	NA	TRBJ1-2	CASSLAWNEVLRAYTF	TGTGCCAGCAGCTTAGCTTGGAACGAGGTCCTACGAGCATACACCTTC
TRBV7-8	NA	NA	TRBJ1-1	CASSLDLAGDTEDFF	TGTGCCAGCAGCTTAGATCTGGCAGGCGATACTGAAGATTTCTTT
TRBV9	once	TRBD2	TRBJ2-6	CASSLAGNTRANVLTF	TGTGCCAGCAGCTTAGCGGGTAACACCCGGGCCAACGTCCTGACTTTC
TRBV7-6	NA	NA	TRBJ1-1	CASSYTGGGSEEFF	TGTGCCAGCAGCTACACGGGGGGGGGCAGTGAAGAATTCTTT
TRBV20-1	NA	NA	TRBJ1-1	CSAQFEESAFF	TGCAGTGCCCAATTTGAGGAATCAGCTTTCTTT